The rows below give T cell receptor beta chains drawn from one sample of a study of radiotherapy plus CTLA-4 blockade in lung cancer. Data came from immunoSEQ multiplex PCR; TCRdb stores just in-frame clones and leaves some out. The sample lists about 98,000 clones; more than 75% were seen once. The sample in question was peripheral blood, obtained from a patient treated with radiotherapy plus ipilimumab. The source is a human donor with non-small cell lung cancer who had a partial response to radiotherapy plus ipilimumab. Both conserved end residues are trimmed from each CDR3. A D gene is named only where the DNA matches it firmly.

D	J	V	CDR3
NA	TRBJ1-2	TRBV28	ASTLRGGYGYT
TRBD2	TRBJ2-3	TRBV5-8	ASSPGTSGRATDTQY
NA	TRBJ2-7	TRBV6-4	ASSYGSGYEQY
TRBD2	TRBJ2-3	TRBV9	ASSKRLSGREYSTDTQY
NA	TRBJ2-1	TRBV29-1	STLTAPNEQF
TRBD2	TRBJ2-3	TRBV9	ASSGLAASTDTQY
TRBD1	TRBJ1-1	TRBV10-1	ASRETGDGQAF
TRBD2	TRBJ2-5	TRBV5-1	ASSGGGLAGDQETQY
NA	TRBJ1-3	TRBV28	ASTFGSSGNTIY
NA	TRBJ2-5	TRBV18	ASSPLPGSQGVGETQY
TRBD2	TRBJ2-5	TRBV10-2	ATWAVGGQETQY
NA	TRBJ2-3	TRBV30	AWSTLSDTQY
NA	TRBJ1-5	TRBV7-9	ASSVEGRGQPQH
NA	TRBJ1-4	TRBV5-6	ASSLMGRTNEKLF
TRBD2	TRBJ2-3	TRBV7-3	ASASGHTDTQY
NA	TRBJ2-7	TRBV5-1	ASSFAGPGYEQY
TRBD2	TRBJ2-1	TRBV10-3	ATAKGGPNEQF